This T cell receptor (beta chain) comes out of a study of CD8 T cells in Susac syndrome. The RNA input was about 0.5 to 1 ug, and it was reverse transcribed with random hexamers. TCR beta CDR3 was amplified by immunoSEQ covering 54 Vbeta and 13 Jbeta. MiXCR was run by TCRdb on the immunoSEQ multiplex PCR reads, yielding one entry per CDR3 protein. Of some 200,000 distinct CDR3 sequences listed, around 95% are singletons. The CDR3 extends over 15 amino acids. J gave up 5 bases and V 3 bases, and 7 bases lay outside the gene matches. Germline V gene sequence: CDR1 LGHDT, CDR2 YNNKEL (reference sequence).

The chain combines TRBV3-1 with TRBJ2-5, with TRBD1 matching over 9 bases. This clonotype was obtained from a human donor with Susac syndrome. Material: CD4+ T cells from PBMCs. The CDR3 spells CASSHRQGGLETQYF. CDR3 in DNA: TGTGCCAGCAGCCACCGACAGGGGGGTTTGGAGACCCAGTACTTC.